This T cell receptor (beta chain) stems from a study of blood T cell repertoires in COVID-19 (dated by TCRdb to the early 2020s). Notes on the research overall: Collaborator samples came from the United States, Italy and Spain and covered acute and convalescent phases of COVID-19. The repertoires were released in a freely available public database meant as a resource for research on the immune response to SARS-CoV-2. Deeply sampled blood TCRbeta repertoires from subjects exposed to, actively infected with, or recovered from COVID-19 were included in the dataset. Where available, HLA class I and class II types were obtained from metadata supplied by the sample provider rather than from assay-based typing. Samples came from the ongoing ImmuneRACE study (first 160 participants) plus 1,254 subjects from 6 global collaborators. Sample metadata almost always included a de-identified subject ID, COVID-19 status, age in years and sex. The material from the prospective study consisted of cDNA or gDNA derived from T cells, B-cell-depleted T cells, or PBMCs. Points the paper makes about the study in general: How much clinical and demographic metadata was included differed by source and by participant, and the metadata was provided uncurated.

Comment on this clone: What antigen it recognizes has not been identified. Qualities for individual bases were not recorded, and no much larger clone is one base off.

Each collaborating institution followed its own protocols to collect whole blood in K2EDTA tubes. For TCRbeta analysis, collaborator samples were shipped as frozen whole blood, as isolated PBMCs, or as DNA extracted from either sample type. The immunoSEQ Assay, a bias-controlled multiplex PCR, was used to amplify TCRbeta CDR3 regions from genomic DNA. The study's own analysis went as follows. Within the assay, amplification of reference gene primers was used to estimate how many nucleated cells each sample contained. To quantify the absolute abundance of each unique TCRbeta CDR3 rearrangement, sequence reads were collapsed and filtered. For each sample, productive Simpson clonality was calculated as the square root of Simpson's diversity index over productive rearrangements. TCRdb's version of the immuneACCESS table is confined to in-frame rearrangements and falls short of the full clone set. An unresolved V gene accounts for under half of the shortfall where checked; the remainder is of unknown origin. V and J calls and clone size follow that table, whereas D and trimming were derived from the DNA. Present in this sample are about 40,000 clones, roughly 80% of which were seen just once. Over 2.5% of the sample comes from the top ten.

The CDR3 runs 13 amino acids, cysteine and phenylalanine included. The retained sequence is limited to the CDR3, 39 bases, with the frame set at the first base. According to the germline V gene (reference sequence), CDR1 reads SEHNR and CDR2 reads FQNEAQ. V is pared back by 2 bases and J by 6 bases, with 10 bases lying between the germline termini. This sequence originates from a woman between 55 and 75 years old with acute or convalescent COVID-19. The specimen was peripheral blood. The chain uses TRBV7-9 and TRBJ1-1; the D gene remains uncertain. At the DNA level, the sequence is TGTGCCAGCAGCTTAATCGGGATAGCTGAAGCTTTCTTT. Its translation is CASSLIGIAEAFF.